Each of the 17 T cell receptor beta chains below was sequenced from the same sample in a study of Graves' ophthalmopathy and Graves' hyperthyroidism (dated by TCRdb to the late 2010s). The sample was run on an Illumina HiSeq 2000. For repertoire sequencing, TCR beta CDR3 regions were amplified from RNA transcripts. The first round was an RT-PCR using HTBI primers with the Qiagen OneStep RT-PCR kit, and this first round was followed by a second-round multiplex PCR, then size selection and purification. The raw public reads went through TCRdb reprocessing: fastp at Q25, MiXCR clone calling, in-frame beta chains kept. Entries that share a CDR3 protein sequence are merged under the most common genes and DNA. This sample lists about 700,000 distinct CDR3 sequences; roughly 40% were detected once. The ten largest make up approximately 43% of the sample. Input material: peripheral blood. Receptors originate from an adult man with Graves' ophthalmopathy.

This chain joins TRBV5-1 and TRBJ1-3, with D unresolved. The CDR3 is 16 amino acids. CDR1 and CDR2 from the germline V gene are SGHRS and YFSETQ. The V end was cut by 0 bases, the J end by 1 base, with 11 bases between. Written as DNA, the CDR3 is TGCGCCAGCAGCTTGGGTCTGACGGCGTCTGGAAACACCATATATTTT. It encodes CASSLGLTASGNTIYF.

In this sample, this clonotype turned up a few times. This may stem from a read error, because a much larger clone lies one nucleotide away. The chain links TRBV12-3 or TRBV12-4 to TRBJ1-1; perhaps TRBD1 as D (6 bases). V lost 5 bases, J lost 4 bases, and 17 bases lay in between. CDR3 length: 15 residues. The CDR3 sequence is CASSDPPQGSTEAFF. CDR3 bases: TGTGCCAGCAGTGACCCACCACAGGGATCCACTGAAGCTTTCTTT.

There are a few counts of this clonotype. The rearrangement links TRBV14 to TRBJ2-7; 9 nucleotides align to TRBD2. The germline V gene has CDR1 SGHDN and CDR2 FVKESK. The CDR3 is made up of 16 amino acids. V gave up 0 bases and J gave up 4 bases; unmatched junction bases: 7. This CDR3 is CASSQERASGTYEQYF. The CDR3 DNA follows: TGTGCCAGCAGCCAAGAAAGGGCTAGCGGGACTTACGAGCAGTACTTC.

At least ten counts were recorded for this clonotype. This chain connects TRBV7-8 to TRBJ1-2, with 8 positions matching TRBD1. V lost 4 bases, J lost 9 bases, and 4 bases stayed unmatched. The CDR3 sequence is 12 residues long. The germline gives CDR1 SGHVS, CDR2 FQNEAQ. CDR3 nucleotide sequence: TGTGCCAGCAGCTCTCGGACAGGGAGCTACACCTTC. This gives the protein CASSSRTGSYTF.

This clonotype appeared a few times. This rearrangement joins TRBV11-2 to TRBJ2-7, with D tentatively TRBD1 (6 bases). The CDR3 sequence is 14 residues long. V lost 2 bases, J lost 4 bases, and 12 bases lay in between. Looked up from germline, CDR1 is SGHAT and CDR2 is FQNNGV. The CDR3 bases are TGTGCCAGCAGCTTAACAGGGATTGGATACGAGCAGTACTTC. This translates into CASSLTGIGYEQYF.

This clonotype turned up a few times. This chain uses TRBV11-2 with TRBJ1-1; possible D gene TRBD1, 5 bases. V dropped 5 bases and J dropped 0 bases, with 16 bases sitting between them. The CDR3 is 16 residues long. Germline V gives CDR1 SGHAT, CDR2 FQNNGV. In DNA form, the CDR3 reads TGTGCCAGCAGCCGTGCCTCCGGGGCGATGAACACTGAAGCTTTCTTT. Translated, it gives CASSRASGAMNTEAFF.

This clonotype has a handful of counts. V is TRBV20-1 and J is TRBJ1-5; D call uncertain. V lost 3 bases, J lost 3 bases, and 15 bases lay in between. CDR1 is DFQATT and CDR2 is SNEGSKA in the germline V gene (reference sequence). The CDR3 runs to 15 residues. CDR3 bases: TGCAGTGCTAGTGCCGGTTGGGAGTACAATCAGCCCCAGCATTTT. It yields the protein CSASAGWEYNQPQHF.

This clonotype came up a few times. The CDR3 loop reads CASSEFEQPQHF. The CDR3 DNA reads TGTGCCAGCAGTGAATTCGAACAGCCCCAGCATTTT. The chain couples TRBV6-1 to TRBJ1-5; D is uncertain. Trimming left V 2 bases short and J 7 bases short, with 6 bases between. Per the germline V gene, CDR1 is MNHNS and CDR2 is SASEGT. The CDR3 sequence is 12 residues long.

This chain joins TRBV15 and TRBJ1-5, with D perhaps TRBD1 (5 bases). Trimming removed 1 base from V and 6 bases from J, with 13 bases in between. The length of the CDR3 is 15 residues. CDR1 and CDR2 (germline): LNHNV, YYDKDF (reference sequence). This CDR3 is CATSRGRGVVQPQHF. CDR3 bases: TGTGCCACCAGCAGAGGACGGGGGGTAGTTCAGCCCCAGCATTTT.

This clonotype was picked up a small number of times. V and J are TRBV6-6 and TRBJ1-2, with 8 nucleotides matching TRBD1. Germline V gene lookup returns CDR1 MNHNY and CDR2 SVGAGI (reference sequence). V shed 0 bases, J shed 5 bases, and the junction held 2 bases outside the gene matches. This CDR3 is 14 amino acids long. CDR3 sequence: CASSYSTGGYGYTF. CDR3 in DNA: TGTGCCAGCAGTTACTCTACAGGGGGATATGGCTACACCTTC.

The sample holds many counts of this clonotype. The V gene is TRBV7-8, the J gene TRBJ1-4; no clear D. The CDR3 consists of 14 residues. CDR1 is SGHVS and CDR2 is FQNEAQ in the germline V gene. Trimming pared 0 bases from V and 4 bases from J, leaving 6 bases between. The CDR3 DNA reads as TGTGCCAGCAGCTTAGCTCAGTATAATGAAAAACTGTTTTTT. Amino acids: CASSLAQYNEKLFF.

This clonotype showed up many times. The chain has TRBV7-9 and TRBJ1-3, with a possible D match to TRBD1 (6 bases). Germline V lookup: CDR1 SEHNR, CDR2 FQNEAQ (reference sequence). The CDR3 extends over 13 amino acids. The germline V and J ends were trimmed by 5 bases and 3 bases, with 8 bases remaining between them. As DNA, the CDR3 is TGTGCCAGCAGCCTAGGGGGTGGAAACACCATATATTTT. It translates to CASSLGGGNTIYF.

This clonotype was observed at least ten times. The V gene is TRBV7-9, the J gene TRBJ2-2; the D is unclear. The germline V gene has CDR1 SEHNR and CDR2 FQNEAQ (reference sequence). The V end was cut by 6 bases, the J end by 10 bases, with 6 bases between. The CDR3 contains 10 residues. The CDR3 DNA reads TGTGCCAGCAGGCAGGCGGAGCTGTTTTTT. Translated: CASRQAELFF.

The chain uses TRBV7-3 and TRBJ2-2, with D possibly being TRBD1 (5 bases). The ends were cut back, 0 bases at V and 0 bases at J, with 5 bases in the middle. This CDR3 contains 15 residues. CDR1 is SGHTA, CDR2 FQGTGA, per germline. The CDR3 loop is CASSLTRANTGELFF. CDR3 DNA sequence: TGTGCCAGCAGCTTAACCAGGGCGAACACCGGGGAGCTGTTTTTT.

The J gene is TRBJ2-7, the V gene TRBV7-9, with 8 bases aligning to TRBD1. Trimming cost V 4 bases and J 7 bases; bases outside gene matches: 15. The CDR3 covers 16 residues. CDR1 is SEHNR and CDR2 is FQNEAQ in the germline V gene (reference sequence). Here the CDR3 reads CASSYQGAASPREQYF. The DNA for the CDR3 is TGTGCCAGCAGCTACCAGGGGGCGGCTAGCCCTCGGGAGCAGTACTTC.

This clonotype was seen at least ten times. The chain uses TRBV9 and TRBJ1-6; D remains ambiguous. CDR3 length equals 13 residues. Germline CDR1 reads SGDLS; CDR2 reads YYNGEE. The V end was cut by 0 bases, the J end by 8 bases, with 6 bases between. CDR3 nucleotides: TGTGCCAGCAGCGTAGGTCGGGATTCACCCCTCCACTTT. Translated, it gives CASSVGRDSPLHF.

On this clonotype itself: The junction does not match germline at one end; this may be a read error. The genes are TRBV29-1 and TRBJ2-6; D is perhaps TRBD1 or TRBD2 (7 bases each). Per the germline V gene, CDR1 is SQVTM and CDR2 is ANQGSEA. The CDR3 totals 12 residues. This chain's CDR3 is CSGATGTNTEAF. CDR3 nucleotide sequence: TGCAGCGGCGCGACAGGGACTAACACTGAAGCTTTC.